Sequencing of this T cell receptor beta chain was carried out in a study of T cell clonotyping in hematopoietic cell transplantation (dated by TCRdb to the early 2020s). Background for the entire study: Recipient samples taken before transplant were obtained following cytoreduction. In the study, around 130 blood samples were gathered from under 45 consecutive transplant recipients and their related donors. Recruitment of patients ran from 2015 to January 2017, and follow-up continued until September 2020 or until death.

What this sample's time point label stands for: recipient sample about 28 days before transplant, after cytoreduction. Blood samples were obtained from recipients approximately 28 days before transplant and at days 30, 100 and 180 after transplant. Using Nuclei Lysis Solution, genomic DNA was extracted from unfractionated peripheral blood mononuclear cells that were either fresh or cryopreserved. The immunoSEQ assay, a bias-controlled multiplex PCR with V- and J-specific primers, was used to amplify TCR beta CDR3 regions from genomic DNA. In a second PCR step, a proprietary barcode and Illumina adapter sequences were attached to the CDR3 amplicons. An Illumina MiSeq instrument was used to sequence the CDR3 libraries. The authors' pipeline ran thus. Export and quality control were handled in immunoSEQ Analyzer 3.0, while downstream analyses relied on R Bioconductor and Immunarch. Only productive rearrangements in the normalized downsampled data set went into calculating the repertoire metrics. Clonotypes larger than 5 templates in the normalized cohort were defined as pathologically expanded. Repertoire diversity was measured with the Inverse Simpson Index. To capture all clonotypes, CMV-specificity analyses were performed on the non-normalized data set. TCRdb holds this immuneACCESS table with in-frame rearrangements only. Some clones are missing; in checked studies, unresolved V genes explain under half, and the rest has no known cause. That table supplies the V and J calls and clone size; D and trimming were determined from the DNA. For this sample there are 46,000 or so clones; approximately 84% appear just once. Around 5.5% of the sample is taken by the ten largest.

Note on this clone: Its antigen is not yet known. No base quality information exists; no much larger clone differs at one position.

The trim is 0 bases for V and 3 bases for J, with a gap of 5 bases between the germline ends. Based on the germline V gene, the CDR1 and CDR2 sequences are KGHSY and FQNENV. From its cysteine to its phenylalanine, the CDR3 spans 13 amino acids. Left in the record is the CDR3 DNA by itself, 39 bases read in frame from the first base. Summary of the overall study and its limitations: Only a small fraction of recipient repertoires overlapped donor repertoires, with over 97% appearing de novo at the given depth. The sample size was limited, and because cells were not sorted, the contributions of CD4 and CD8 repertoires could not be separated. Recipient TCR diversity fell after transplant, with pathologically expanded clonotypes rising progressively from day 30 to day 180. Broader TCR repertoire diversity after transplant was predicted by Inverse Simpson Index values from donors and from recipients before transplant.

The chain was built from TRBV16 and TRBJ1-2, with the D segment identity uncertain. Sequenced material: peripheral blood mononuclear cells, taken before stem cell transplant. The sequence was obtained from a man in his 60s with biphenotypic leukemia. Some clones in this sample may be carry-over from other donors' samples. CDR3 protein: CASSQSADYGYTF. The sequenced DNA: TGTGCCAGCAGCCAATCGGCGGACTATGGCTACACCTTC.